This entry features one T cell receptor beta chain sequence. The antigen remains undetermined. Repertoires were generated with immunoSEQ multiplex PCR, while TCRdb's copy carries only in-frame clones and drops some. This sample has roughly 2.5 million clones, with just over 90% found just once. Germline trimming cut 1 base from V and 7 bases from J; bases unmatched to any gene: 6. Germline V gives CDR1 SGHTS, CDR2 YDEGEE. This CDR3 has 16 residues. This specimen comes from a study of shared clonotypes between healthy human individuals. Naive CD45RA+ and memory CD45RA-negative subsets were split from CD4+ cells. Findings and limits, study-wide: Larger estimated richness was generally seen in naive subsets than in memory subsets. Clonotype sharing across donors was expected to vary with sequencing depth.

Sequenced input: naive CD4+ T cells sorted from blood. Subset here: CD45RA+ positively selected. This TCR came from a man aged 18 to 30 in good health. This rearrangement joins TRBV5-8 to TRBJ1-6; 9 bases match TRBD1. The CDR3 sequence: CASSLRQGGRNSPLHF. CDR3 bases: TGTGCCAGCAGCTTGCGACAGGGGGGTCGGAATTCACCCCTCCACTTT.